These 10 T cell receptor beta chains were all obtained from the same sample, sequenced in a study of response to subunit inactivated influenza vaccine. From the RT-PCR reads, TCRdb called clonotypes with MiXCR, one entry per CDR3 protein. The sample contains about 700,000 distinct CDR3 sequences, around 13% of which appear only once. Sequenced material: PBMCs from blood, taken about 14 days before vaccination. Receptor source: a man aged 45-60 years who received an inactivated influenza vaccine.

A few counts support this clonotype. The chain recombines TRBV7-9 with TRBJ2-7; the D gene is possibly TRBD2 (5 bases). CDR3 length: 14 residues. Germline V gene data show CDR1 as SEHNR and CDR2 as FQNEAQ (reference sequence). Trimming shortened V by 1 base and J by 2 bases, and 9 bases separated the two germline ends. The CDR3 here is CASSLVEVTYEQYF. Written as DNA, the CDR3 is TGTGCCAGCAGCTTAGTGGAGGTGACCTACGAGCAGTACTTC.

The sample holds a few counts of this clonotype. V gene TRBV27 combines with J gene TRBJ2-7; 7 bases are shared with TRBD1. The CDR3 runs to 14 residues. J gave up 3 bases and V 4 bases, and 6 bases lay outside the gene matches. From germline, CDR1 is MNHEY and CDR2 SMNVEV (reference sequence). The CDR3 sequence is CASSWGQKNYEQYF. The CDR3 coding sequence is TGTGCCAGCAGTTGGGGACAGAAGAACTACGAGCAGTACTTC.

CDR3 nucleotide sequence: TGTGCCAGCAGTTCTCCCTGGGAGCGGGGCGCAGATACGCAGTATTTT. It codes for CASSSPWERGADTQYF. The J gene is TRBJ2-3, the V gene TRBV27; 7 bases line up with TRBD2. Germline-derived CDR1 and CDR2 are MNHEY and SMNVEV (reference sequence). V lost 4 bases and J lost 4; bases outside the gene matches: 11. The CDR3 is 16 residues long.

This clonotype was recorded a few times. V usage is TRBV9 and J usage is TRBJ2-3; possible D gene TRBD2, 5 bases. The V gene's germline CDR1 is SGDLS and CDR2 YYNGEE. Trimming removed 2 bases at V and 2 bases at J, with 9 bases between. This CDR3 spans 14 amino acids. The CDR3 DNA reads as TGTGCCAGCAGCGTGGCTGACTACACAGATACGCAGTATTTT. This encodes CASSVADYTDTQYF.

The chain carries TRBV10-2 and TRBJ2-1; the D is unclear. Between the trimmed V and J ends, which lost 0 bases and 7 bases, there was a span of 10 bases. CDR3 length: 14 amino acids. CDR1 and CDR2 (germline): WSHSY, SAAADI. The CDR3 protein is CASSESTRVNEQFF. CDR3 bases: TGCGCCAGCAGTGAGTCGACTCGTGTTAATGAGCAGTTCTTC.

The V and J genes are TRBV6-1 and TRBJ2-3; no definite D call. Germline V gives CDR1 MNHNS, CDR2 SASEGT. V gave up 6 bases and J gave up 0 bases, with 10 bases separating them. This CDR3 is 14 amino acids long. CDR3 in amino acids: CASSPKYSTDTQYF. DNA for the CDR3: TGTGCCAGCAGCCCAAAGTATAGCACAGATACGCAGTATTTT.

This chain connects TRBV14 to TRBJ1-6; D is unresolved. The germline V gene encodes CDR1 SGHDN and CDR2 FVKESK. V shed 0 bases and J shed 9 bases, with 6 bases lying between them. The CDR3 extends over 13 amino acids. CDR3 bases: TGTGCCAGCAGCCAAGACTTACTTTCACCCCTCCACTTT. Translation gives CASSQDLLSPLHF.

The CDR3 loop is CASSLGTSGKYNEQFF. The CDR3 bases are TGTGCCAGCAGTTTAGGGACTAGCGGGAAGTACAATGAGCAGTTCTTC. This chain connects TRBV27 to TRBJ2-1; 13 positions match TRBD2. V lost 2 bases to trimming and J lost 4 bases; unmatched junction nucleotides: 2. CDR1 and CDR2 from the germline V gene are MNHEY and SMNVEV (reference sequence). The CDR3 is 16 residues long.

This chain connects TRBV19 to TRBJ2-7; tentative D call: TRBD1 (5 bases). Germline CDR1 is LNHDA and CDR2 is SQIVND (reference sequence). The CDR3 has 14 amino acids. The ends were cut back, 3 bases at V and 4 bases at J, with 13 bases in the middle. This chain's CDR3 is CASSMMVRGYEQYF. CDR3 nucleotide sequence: TGTGCCAGTAGTATGATGGTAAGGGGTTACGAGCAGTACTTC.

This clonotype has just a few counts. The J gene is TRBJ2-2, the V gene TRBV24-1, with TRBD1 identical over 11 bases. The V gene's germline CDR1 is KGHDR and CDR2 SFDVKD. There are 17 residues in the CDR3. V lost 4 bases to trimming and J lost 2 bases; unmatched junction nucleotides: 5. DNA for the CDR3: TGTGCCACCAGTGACTTGGGGACAGGGGGTAACACCGGGGAGCTGTTTTTT. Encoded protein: CATSDLGTGGNTGELFF.